The next 20 T cell receptor beta chains were all read from a single sample in a study of T cell changes during pregnancy in multiple sclerosis. Some clones are missing from TCRdb's copy, which holds only in-frame ones; the method was immunoSEQ multiplex PCR. This table holds around 96,000 clones, almost 95% found once. The specimen comprised peripheral blood, sampled in the third trimester of pregnancy. Source of these receptors: a female donor with multiple sclerosis, enrolled in a pregnancy study.

The rearrangement uses TRBV6-4 and TRBJ1-1, with 9 bases identical to TRBD1. Germline values: CDR1 MRHNA, CDR2 SNTAGT. The CDR3 sequence is 14 residues long. Trimming removed 6 bases from V and 8 bases from J; junction bases left unmatched: 10. The CDR3 is CASRAGTGTSEAFF. The CDR3 bases are TGTGCCAGCAGAGCCGGGACAGGGACGTCGGAAGCTTTCTTT.

This chain connects TRBV4-2 to TRBJ1-3, with 7 positions matching TRBD1. V was clipped by 4 bases and J by 4 bases; unmatched bases: 7. Germline CDR1 is LGHNA and CDR2 is YNFKEQ. This CDR3 has 15 amino acids. CDR3 sequence (DNA): TGTGCCAGCAGCCCAACAGGGGCTCCAGGAAACACCATATATTTT. It is translated as CASSPTGAPGNTIYF.

The CDR3 DNA reads as TGTGCCAGCCGTATCCCGGGACTAGGGGCCTACGAGCAGTACTTC. Its protein is CASRIPGLGAYEQYF. This chain joins TRBV28 and TRBJ2-7, with 8 bases lining up with TRBD2. The germline V gene has CDR1 MDHEN and CDR2 SYDVKM. V trimming: 8 bases; J trimming: 2 bases; junction bases outside the gene matches: 11. The CDR3 totals 15 residues.

J is TRBJ2-1 and V is TRBV28; 12 bases map to TRBD1. Losses at the gene ends were 2 bases for V and 8 bases for J; bases not matched to a gene: 7. CDR1 is MDHEN, CDR2 SYDVKM, per germline. The length of the CDR3 is 16 residues. CDR3 sequence reads: CASSLQRGQGAYEQFF. The CDR3 bases are TGTGCCAGCAGTTTACAGAGGGGACAGGGGGCCTATGAGCAGTTCTTC.

This chain uses TRBV13 with TRBJ2-1, with D unresolved. The CDR3 is 12 amino acids. V lost 5 bases and J 8 bases, leaving 10 bases between the germline ends. The germline CDR1 and CDR2 sequences are PRHDT and FYEKMQ (reference sequence). CDR3 protein: CASSALVDEQFF. CDR3 coding DNA: TGTGCCAGCAGCGCTTTAGTCGATGAGCAGTTCTTC.

The V gene is TRBV28, the J gene TRBJ1-5, with TRBD1 matching 8 bases. Looked up from germline, CDR1 is MDHEN and CDR2 is SYDVKM. This CDR3 comprises 15 residues. V was clipped by 7 bases and J by 3 bases; unmatched bases: 8. The CDR3 DNA sequence: TGTGCCAGCATAGGGCCGGACAGGGTCAATCAGCCCCAGCATTTT. Translation gives CASIGPDRVNQPQHF. The full variable domain, completed using reference TRBV28 and TRBJ1-5, is DVKVTQSSRYLVKRTGEKVFLECVQDMDHENMFWYRQDPGLGLRLIYFSYDVKMKEKGDIPEGYSVSREKKERFSLILESASTNQTSMYLCASIGPDRVNQPQHFGDGTRLSIL.

This clone was seen more than once but under ten times. The chain couples TRBV5-1 to TRBJ2-2; D perhaps matches TRBD1 (6 bases). The germline V gene has CDR1 SGHRS and CDR2 YFSETQ. V lost 6 bases, J lost 0 bases, and 12 bases lay in between. There are 15 residues in the CDR3. The CDR3 coding sequence is TGCGCCAGCAACTGGACAGTAACGAACACCGGGGAGCTGTTTTTT. Protein sequence: CASNWTVTNTGELFF.

DNA for the CDR3: TGTGCCGGAGAGCGGGGCGGGAGGGCCGGTATCGGGGAGCTGTTTTTT. It encodes CAGERGGRAGIGELFF. The genes are TRBV7-9 and TRBJ2-2; 9 bases match TRBD2. The CDR3 is 16 amino acids. The junction had 17 bases not matched to a gene; V was cut back by 11 bases and J by 7 bases. The germline CDR1 and CDR2 sequences are SEHNR and FQNEAQ (reference sequence).

The chain combines TRBV5-1 with TRBJ1-3; the D gene is possibly TRBD1 (6 bases). Trimming left V 1 base short and J 3 bases short, with 23 bases between. This CDR3 comprises 19 residues. In germline, CDR1 is SGHRS, CDR2 YFSETQ. The CDR3 spells CASSLNPTDRIQSGNTIYF. In DNA form, the CDR3 reads TGCGCCAGCAGCTTGAATCCCACTGACAGGATCCAAAGTGGAAACACCATATATTTT.

The chain couples TRBV4-1 to TRBJ1-5; unclear D gene. This CDR3 comprises 17 residues. Germline CDR1 is MGHRA and CDR2 is YSYEKL. V was pared by 0 bases and J by 2 bases, with 14 bases between. For the CDR3, the DNA is TGCGCCAGCAGCCAAGACTTCATAGAGGTTGGCAATCAGCCCCAGCATTTT. As protein: CASSQDFIEVGNQPQHF.

The chain joins TRBV4-2 to TRBJ2-7; possibly TRBD2 for D (6 bases). With 2 bases removed from V and 2 bases from J, the gap between germline ends came to 10 bases. The CDR3 is made up of 14 amino acids. The germline gives CDR1 LGHNA, CDR2 YNFKEQ. This CDR3 reads CASSQSGLTYEQYF. Here the CDR3 DNA reads TGTGCCAGCAGCCAATCGGGACTGACCTACGAGCAGTACTTC.

V and J are TRBV19 and TRBJ2-7; D is uncertain. The CDR3 spans 12 residues. Germline V gene lookup returns CDR1 LNHDA and CDR2 SQIVND (reference sequence). Between the trimmed V and J ends, which lost 6 bases and 3 bases, there was a span of 9 bases. CDR3 residues: CASSVPGYEQYF. The DNA for the CDR3 is TGTGCCAGTAGCGTGCCCGGCTACGAGCAGTACTTC.

The V and J genes are TRBV19 and TRBJ1-1, with 10 positions matching TRBD1. The V gene end was trimmed by 7 bases and the J gene end by 0 bases; junction bases not matched to a gene: 8. Germline loops: CDR1 LNHDA, CDR2 SQIVND (reference sequence). CDR3 length equals 16 residues. CDR3 region: CASIPDRGRVNTEAFF. CDR3 coding DNA: TGTGCCAGTATTCCCGACAGGGGGCGCGTGAACACTGAAGCTTTCTTT.

The chain joins TRBV19 to TRBJ2-3, with D maybe TRBD2 (5 bases). The CDR3 loop spans 14 amino acids. The germline V gene has CDR1 LNHDA and CDR2 SQIVND (reference sequence). V was shortened by 3 bases and J by 5 bases, with 12 bases between the two germline ends. DNA of the CDR3: TGTGCCAGTAGTATGGGTGCGGGCTTAGATACGCAGTATTTT. It codes for CASSMGAGLDTQYF.

V and J are TRBV5-5 and TRBJ2-3; D is uncertain. V shed 0 bases and J shed 5 bases, with 10 bases lying between them. This CDR3 has 14 amino acids. Germline CDR1 is SGHKS and CDR2 is YYEKEE (reference sequence). Written as DNA, the CDR3 is TGTGCCAGCAGCTTGGGGCCCTCTGGAGATACGCAGTATTTT. Amino acid sequence: CASSLGPSGDTQYF.

The rearrangement joins TRBV28 to TRBJ1-1; perhaps TRBD1 as D (5 bases). Germline-derived CDR1 and CDR2 are MDHEN and SYDVKM. The germline V and J ends were trimmed by 11 bases and 3 bases, with 31 bases remaining between them. The length of the CDR3 is 18 residues. CDR3 loop: CASTLLAAPIGADTEAFF. The CDR3 DNA reads TGTGCCTCTACGCTCTTAGCAGCCCCAATAGGGGCGGACACTGAAGCTTTCTTT.

This chain connects TRBV6-5 to TRBJ2-1; D unclear. This CDR3 is 13 amino acids long. Germline V lookup: CDR1 MNHEY, CDR2 SVGAGI. Trimming cost V 0 bases and J 4 bases, with 4 bases left between them. CDR3 sequence reads: CASSYSLYNEQFF. As DNA, the CDR3 is TGTGCCAGCAGTTACTCCCTTTACAATGAGCAGTTCTTC.

The chain is built from TRBV27 and TRBJ2-1; D is perhaps TRBD1 (5 bases). The CDR3 extends over 15 amino acids. CDR1 is MNHEY, CDR2 SMNVEV, per germline (reference sequence). Between the trimmed V and J ends, which lost 4 bases and 5 bases, there was a span of 15 bases. Here the CDR3 DNA reads TGTGCCAGCAGTTCCCCCGACAGACCTGACAATGAGCAGTTCTTC. It encodes CASSSPDRPDNEQFF.

The V and J genes are TRBV30 and TRBJ1-1, with D maybe TRBD1 (6 bases). V was shortened by 1 base and J by 0 bases, with 18 bases between the two germline ends. Germline-derived CDR1 and CDR2 are GTSNPN and SVGIG (reference sequence). This CDR3 has 17 amino acids. CDR3 loop: CAWSANREGRMNTEAFF. The CDR3 bases are TGTGCCTGGAGTGCCAACAGGGAGGGACGCATGAACACTGAAGCTTTCTTT.

This clone came up once. Here the CDR3 reads CASSMDSQETQYF. CDR3 sequence (DNA): TGTGCCAGTAGTATGGACAGCCAAGAGACCCAGTACTTC. The chain is built from TRBV19 and TRBJ2-5; TRBD1 is a possible D gene (6 bases). Trimming removed 3 bases from V and 1 base from J, with 6 bases in between. Germline V gives CDR1 LNHDA, CDR2 SQIVND (reference sequence). The CDR3 loop spans 13 amino acids.